A single T cell receptor beta chain is shown here with its context. The sample originates from a study of cytomegalovirus exposure and HLA in healthy donors. Study-level background: Researchers previously reported finding about 110 million unique TCR beta sequences from 170 million or so T cells.

CDR1 and CDR2 from the germline V gene are SNHLY and FYNNEI. The CDR3 runs to 14 residues. Trimming stripped 0 bases from V and 5 bases from J, with 9 bases between. PCR amplification relied on 60 Vbeta primers (plus 13 Jbeta primers). Assay used: immunoSEQ multiplex PCR; TCRdb lists only in-frame clones, some missing. The table has 180,000 or so clones, more than 75% seen once. This receptor was obtained from a woman aged 45 to 65 in good health and CMV-seropositive. This rearrangement joins TRBV2 to TRBJ2-3; tentatively, D is TRBD2 (5 bases). Sequencing was carried out using PBMCs. CDR3 region: CASSEARGGDTQYF. As DNA, the CDR3 is TGTGCCAGCAGTGAAGCGCGAGGAGGAGATACGCAGTATTTT.